The entry that follows covers one TCR beta chain sequence. Its target is unknown. PCR was performed using 60 Vbeta and 13 Jbeta primers. Study processing details: There were 80 million or so unique TCR beta chains by a later count, and some 11 million of them were shared. Profiled with immunoSEQ multiplex PCR; TCRdb holds only in-frame clones, not every one. V and J calls and clone size come straight from that table; D and trimming were deduced from the DNA. The sample shows around 200,000 clones, 79% of them seen only once. The CDR3 has 13 residues. Germline values: CDR1 SGHDN, CDR2 FVKESK. The V and J ends lost 0 bases and 9 bases respectively, with 9 bases between them. This sample was taken from a study of cytomegalovirus exposure and HLA in healthy donors. Study summary: In terms of ancestry, the Caucasian-associated cluster contained around 79% of the approximately 380 genotyped donors.

Study outcomes and limitations: Follow-up analysis later connected one missense variant in DCLRE1C with trimming of TCR beta V- and J-genes. TRBV6-2, TRBV6-3 and some other V segments were excluded as indistinguishable.

The clonotype was recovered from a woman aged 45-65 years in good health and CMV-seronegative. This chain uses TRBV14 with TRBJ2-1; tentative D call: TRBD1 (7 bases). The sample consisted of PBMCs. The CDR3 coding sequence is TGTGCCAGCAGCCAAGACAGGGGGGTTGAGCAGTTCTTC. This translates into CASSQDRGVEQFF. Drawing the rest from reference TRBV14 and TRBJ2-1, the complete variable domain is EAGVTQFPSHSVIEKGQTVTLRCDPISGHDNLYWYRRVMGKEIKFLLHFVKESKQDESGMPNNRFLAERTGGTYSTLKVQPAELEDSGVYFCASSQDRGVEQFFGPGTRLTVL.